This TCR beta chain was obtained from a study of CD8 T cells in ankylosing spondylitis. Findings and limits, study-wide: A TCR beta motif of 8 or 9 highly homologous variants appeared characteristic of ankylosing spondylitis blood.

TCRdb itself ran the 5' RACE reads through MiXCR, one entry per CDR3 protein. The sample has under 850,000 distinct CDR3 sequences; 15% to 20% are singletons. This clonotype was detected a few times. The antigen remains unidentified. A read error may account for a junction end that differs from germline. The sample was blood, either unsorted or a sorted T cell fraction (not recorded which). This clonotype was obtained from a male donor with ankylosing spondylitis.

The CDR3 loop reads CASSLFDRGGICF. CDR3 nucleotides: TGTGCCAGCAGCTTATTCGACAGGGGGGGCATATGTTTT. The V gene is TRBV7-2, the J gene TRBJ1-3; 9 bases align to TRBD1. Germline assignment: CDR1 SGHTA and CDR2 FQGNSA. The length of the CDR3 is 13 residues.